Listed below are T cell receptor beta chains from one sample, sequenced in a study of T cell responses to AZD1222 COVID-19 vaccine. Method: immunoSEQ multiplex PCR; TCRdb's copy keeps in-frame clones and lacks some. In the table there are about 180,000 clones, about 90% of which are singletons. The specimen was peripheral blood, collected on day 0 of AZD1222 vaccination. The receptors were gathered from an adult in good health. CDR3s include the opening cysteine and the closing phenylalanine or tryptophan. The D gene is left open where the match is weak.

V gene	D gene	CDR3 protein
TRBV5-6	.	CASSLDRYYGYTF
TRBV28	.	CASSLTGGGQPQHF
TRBV9	.	CASSVVPGPTNEKLFF
TRBV12-3/TRBV12-4	.	CASSFSEQPQHF
TRBV11-3	TRBD1	CASSLGGGRTGELFF
TRBV4-1	.	CASSHPGAYEQYF
TRBV4-1	TRBD1	CASSQEAQGWNQPQHF
TRBV18	TRBD1	CASSPGQGATTGELFF
TRBV11-1	TRBD1	CASSQLTGYGGQFF
TRBV19	TRBD1	CASSIPTGDLSNQPQHF
TRBV6-5	.	CASSYRGMEKLFF
TRBV5-4	.	CASSSRQHSYEQYF
TRBV5-4	.	CASSLPSTGVYEQYF
TRBV5-1	.	CASSLTLQETQYF
TRBV6-6	TRBD1	CASSYWTGGDGYTF
TRBV6-2/TRBV6-3	TRBD1	CASSIRGSSYEQYF
TRBV19	.	CASSLQLNTEAFF
TRBV30	.	CAWRVNAGETQYF
TRBV7-9	.	CASRRDSYEQYF
TRBV14	TRBD2	CASSRTSEKGGNF
TRBV19	TRBD1	CASSIGQGYNEQFF
TRBV6-5	.	CASRRSSEQYF
TRBV5-1	.	CASSPQVSTEAFF
TRBV5-3	TRBD1	CARSPGQGKALYEQYF
TRBV2	.	CATAGRGSTDTQYF
TRBV19	TRBD1	CASRSGTGHSSTDTQYF
TRBV4-1	.	CASSQESSDSGNTIYF
TRBV10-3	.	CAISGQGEQFF
TRBV2	.	CASRGNYGYTF
TRBV15	TRBD1	CATSRQGASSYNEQFF
TRBV11-2	.	CASSLGANAVVIYNEQFF
TRBV7-9	TRBD2	CASSPFGGGAINEQFF
TRBV6-2/TRBV6-3	.	CASSWGSRVDTQYF
TRBV28	TRBD1	CASTTHRDRGYEQYF
TRBV5-1	TRBD2	CASSLLTSGASDTQYF
TRBV10-2	.	CASSESMGLGELFF
TRBV7-3	TRBD1	CASRPTRDRGHQPQHF
TRBV6-5	.	CATRAQVNTGELFF
TRBV28	.	CASSLWSGNTEAFF
TRBV18	TRBD1	CASSGTANTGELFF
TRBV18	.	CASSLDLRDEQFF
TRBV15	TRBD2	CATSSSGANTDTQYF
TRBV7-9	.	CASSQGTTDTQYF
TRBV10-3	.	CAISPILAESTNGGELFF
TRBV5-1	.	CASSSGPYEAFF
TRBV30	.	CAWSPGPPGEQYF
TRBV30	.	CAWSGGNTEAFF
TRBV5-6	.	CASSPASVDTQYF
TRBV6-1	TRBD1	CASSAHRTGGRNNSPLHF
TRBV28	TRBD1	CASSRDRDGQPQHF
TRBV19	.	CASWGGQGNQPQHF
TRBV5-1	.	CASSLTVEARGNTIYF
TRBV7-3	TRBD2	CASSLRVGTSGERNTGELFF
TRBV7-8	.	CASSPRRPHNEQFF
TRBV6-1	.	CASSEEGLATYNEQFF
TRBV11-2	TRBD2	CASSLRRGVLETQYF